This entry describes one T cell receptor beta chain. The antigen is unknown. The study enrolled patients aged 18 to 65 with newly diagnosed hyperthyroidism of under 2 months' duration. Each 10 ml fresh peripheral blood draw supplied the PBMCs. These data belong to a study of T cells in Graves' hyperthyroidism and ophthalmopathy. Study outcomes and limitations: A model of 13 V-J features distinguished ophthalmopathy from stable hyperthyroidism. Most thyroid clonotypes expanded above 0.001 appeared in blood too.

RNA transcripts served as the template for amplifying TCR beta CDR3 regions. A first-round RT-PCR of the TCR CDR3 used the HTBI primer set. TCRdb re-called the multiplex PCR reads with MiXCR, one entry per CDR3 protein. The profile shows around 480,000 distinct CDR3 sequences, approximately 15% of them singletons. CDR1 is SGHDN, CDR2 FVKESK, per germline. This CDR3 region has 17 residues. The V gene end was trimmed by 3 bases and the J gene end by 3 bases; junction bases not matched to a gene: 6. What was sequenced was blood. The V call is TRBV14, the J call TRBJ2-1; 12 bases align to TRBD2. The TCR comes from a young woman with Graves' hyperthyroidism. Here the CDR3 reads CASSQRTSGIYYNEQFF. Here the CDR3 DNA reads TGTGCCAGCAGCCAGAGGACTAGCGGGATCTACTACAATGAGCAGTTCTTC. Full variable domain (remainder filled in from reference TRBV14 and TRBJ2-1): EAGVTQFPSHSVIEKGQTVTLRCDPISGHDNLYWYRRVMGKEIKFLLHFVKESKQDESGMPNNRFLAERTGGTYSTLKVQPAELEDSGVYFCASSQRTSGIYYNEQFFGPGTRLTVL.